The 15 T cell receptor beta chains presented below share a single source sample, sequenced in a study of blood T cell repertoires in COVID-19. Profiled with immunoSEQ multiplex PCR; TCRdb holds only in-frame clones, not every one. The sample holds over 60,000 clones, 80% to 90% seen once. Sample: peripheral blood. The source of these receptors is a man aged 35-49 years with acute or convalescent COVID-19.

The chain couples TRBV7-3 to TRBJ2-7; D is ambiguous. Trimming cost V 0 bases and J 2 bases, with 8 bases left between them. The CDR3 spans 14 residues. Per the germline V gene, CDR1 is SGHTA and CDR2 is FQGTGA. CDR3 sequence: CASSLTGGTYEQYF. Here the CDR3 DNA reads TGTGCCAGCAGCTTAACTGGCGGAACCTACGAGCAGTACTTC.

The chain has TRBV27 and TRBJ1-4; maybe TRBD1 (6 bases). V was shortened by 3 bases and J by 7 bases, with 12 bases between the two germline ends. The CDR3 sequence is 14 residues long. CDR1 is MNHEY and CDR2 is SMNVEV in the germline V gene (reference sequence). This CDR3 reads CASSLGRGGEKLFF. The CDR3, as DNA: TGTGCCAGCAGTTTGGGCAGGGGCGGTGAAAAACTGTTTTTT.

CDR3 region: CASSADRGLSYEQYF. Written as DNA, the CDR3 is TGTGCCAGCAGCGCTGACAGGGGGCTCTCCTACGAGCAGTACTTC. The genes are TRBV2 and TRBJ2-7; 10 bases map to TRBD1. The CDR3 contains 15 residues. V trimming: 6 bases; J trimming: 0 bases; junction bases outside the gene matches: 5. Per germline, CDR1 SNHLY and CDR2 FYNNEI.

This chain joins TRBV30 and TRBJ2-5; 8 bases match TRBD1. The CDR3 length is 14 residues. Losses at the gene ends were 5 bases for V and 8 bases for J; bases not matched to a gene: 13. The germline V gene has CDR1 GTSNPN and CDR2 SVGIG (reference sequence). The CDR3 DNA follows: TGTGCCTGGGAGAGACAGGGGCTACGGGGAACCCAGTACTTC. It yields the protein CAWERQGLRGTQYF.

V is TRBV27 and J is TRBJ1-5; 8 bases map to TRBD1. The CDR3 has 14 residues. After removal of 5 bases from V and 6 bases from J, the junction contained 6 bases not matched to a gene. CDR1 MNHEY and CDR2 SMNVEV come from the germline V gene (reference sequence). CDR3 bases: TGTGCCAGCAGTCTCGAGACAGGGGCTCAGCCCCAGCATTTT. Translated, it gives CASSLETGAQPQHF.

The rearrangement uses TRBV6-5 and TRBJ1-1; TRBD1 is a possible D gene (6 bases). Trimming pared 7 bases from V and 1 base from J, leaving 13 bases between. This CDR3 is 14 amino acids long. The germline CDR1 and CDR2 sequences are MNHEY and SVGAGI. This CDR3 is CASMGRGRNTEAFF. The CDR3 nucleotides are TGTGCCAGCATGGGCAGGGGACGGAACACTGAAGCTTTCTTT.

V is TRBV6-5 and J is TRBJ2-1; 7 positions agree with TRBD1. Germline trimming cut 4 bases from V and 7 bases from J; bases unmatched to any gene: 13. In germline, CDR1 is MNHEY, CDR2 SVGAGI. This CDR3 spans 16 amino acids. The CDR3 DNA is TGTGCCAGCAGTTTCCCTATTTTTACAGGGGCGAATGAGCAGTTCTTC. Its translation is CASSFPIFTGANEQFF.

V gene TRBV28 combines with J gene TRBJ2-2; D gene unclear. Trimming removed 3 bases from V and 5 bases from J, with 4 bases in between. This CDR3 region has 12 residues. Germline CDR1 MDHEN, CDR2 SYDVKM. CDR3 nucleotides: TGTGCCAGCAGTTTCCATACCGGGGAGCTGTTTTTT. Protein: CASSFHTGELFF.

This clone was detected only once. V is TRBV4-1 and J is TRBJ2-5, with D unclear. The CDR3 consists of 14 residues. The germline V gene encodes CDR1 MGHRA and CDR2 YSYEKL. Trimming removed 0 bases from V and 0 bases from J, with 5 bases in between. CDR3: CASSQDSYQETQYF. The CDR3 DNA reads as TGCGCCAGCAGCCAAGACAGTTACCAAGAGACCCAGTACTTC.

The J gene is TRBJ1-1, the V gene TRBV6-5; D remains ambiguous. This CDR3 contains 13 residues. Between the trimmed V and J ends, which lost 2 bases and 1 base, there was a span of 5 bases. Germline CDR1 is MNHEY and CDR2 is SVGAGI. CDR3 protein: CASSYAGNTEAFF. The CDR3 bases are TGTGCCAGCAGTTACGCGGGGAACACTGAAGCTTTCTTT.

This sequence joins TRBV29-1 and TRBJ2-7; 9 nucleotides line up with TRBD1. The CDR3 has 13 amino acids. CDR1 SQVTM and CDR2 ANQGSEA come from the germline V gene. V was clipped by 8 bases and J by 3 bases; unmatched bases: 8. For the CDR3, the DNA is TGCAGCACCCTAGGACAGGGGAACTACGAGCAGTACTTC. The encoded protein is CSTLGQGNYEQYF.

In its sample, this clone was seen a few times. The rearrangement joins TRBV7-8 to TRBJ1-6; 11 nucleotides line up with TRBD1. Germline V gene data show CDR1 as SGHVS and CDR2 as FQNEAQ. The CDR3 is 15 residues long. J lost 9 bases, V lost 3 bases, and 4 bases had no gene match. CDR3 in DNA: TGTGCCAGCAGCTTCTTGGGACAGGGGGGTTCACCCCTCCACTTT. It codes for CASSFLGQGGSPLHF.

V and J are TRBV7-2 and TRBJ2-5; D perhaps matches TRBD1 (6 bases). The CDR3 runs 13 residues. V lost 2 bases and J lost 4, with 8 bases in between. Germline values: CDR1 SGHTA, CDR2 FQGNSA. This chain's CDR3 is CASSLRRGETQYF. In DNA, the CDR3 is TGTGCCAGCAGCTTACGCAGGGGAGAGACCCAGTACTTC.

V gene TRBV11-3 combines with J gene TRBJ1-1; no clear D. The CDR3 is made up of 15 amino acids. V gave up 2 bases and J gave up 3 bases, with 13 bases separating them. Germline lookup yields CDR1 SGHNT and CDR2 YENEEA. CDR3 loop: CASSLSSRGDTEAFF. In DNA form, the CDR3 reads TGTGCCAGCAGCTTATCCTCTCGCGGGGACACTGAAGCTTTCTTT.

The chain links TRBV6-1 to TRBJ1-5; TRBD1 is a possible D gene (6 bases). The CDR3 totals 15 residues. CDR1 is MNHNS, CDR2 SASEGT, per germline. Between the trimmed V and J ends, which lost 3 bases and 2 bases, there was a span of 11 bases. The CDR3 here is CASSDNRAGNQPQHF. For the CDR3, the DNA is TGTGCCAGCAGTGACAACAGGGCTGGCAATCAGCCCCAGCATTTT.